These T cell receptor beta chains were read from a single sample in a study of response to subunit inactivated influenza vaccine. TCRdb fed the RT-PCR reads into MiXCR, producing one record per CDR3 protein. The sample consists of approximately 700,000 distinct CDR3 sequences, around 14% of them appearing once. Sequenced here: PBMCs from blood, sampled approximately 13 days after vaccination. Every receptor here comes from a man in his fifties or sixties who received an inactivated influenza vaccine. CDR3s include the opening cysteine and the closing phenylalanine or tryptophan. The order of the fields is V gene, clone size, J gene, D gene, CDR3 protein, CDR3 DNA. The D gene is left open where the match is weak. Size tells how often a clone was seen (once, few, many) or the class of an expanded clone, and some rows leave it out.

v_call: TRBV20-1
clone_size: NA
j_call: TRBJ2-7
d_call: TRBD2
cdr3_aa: CSARRGGRDYEQYF
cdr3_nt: TGCAGTGCTAGGAGGGGCGGGAGGGACTACGAGCAGTACTTC

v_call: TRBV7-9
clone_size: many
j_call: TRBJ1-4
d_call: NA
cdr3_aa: CASSSIGEKLFF
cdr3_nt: TGTGCCAGCAGTTCGATTGGGGAAAAACTGTTTTTT

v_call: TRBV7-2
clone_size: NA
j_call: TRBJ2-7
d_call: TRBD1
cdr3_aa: CASSMGQGAFEQYF
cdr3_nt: TGTGCCAGCAGCATGGGACAGGGGGCGTTCGAGCAGTACTTC

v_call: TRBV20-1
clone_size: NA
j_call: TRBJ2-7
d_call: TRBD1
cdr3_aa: CSATRTGAPYEQYF
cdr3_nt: TGCAGTGCTACACGGACAGGGGCCCCCTACGAGCAGTACTTC

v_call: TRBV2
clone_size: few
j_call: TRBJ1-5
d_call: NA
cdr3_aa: CASRGPGQPQHF
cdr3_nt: TGTGCCAGCAGGGGGCCGGGACAGCCCCAGCATTTT

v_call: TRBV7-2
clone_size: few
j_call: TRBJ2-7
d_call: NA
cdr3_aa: CASSHATGYEQYF
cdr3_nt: TGTGCCAGCAGCCATGCGACAGGTTACGAGCAGTACTTC

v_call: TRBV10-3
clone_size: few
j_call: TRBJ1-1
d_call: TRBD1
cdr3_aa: CAISEWDSEAFF
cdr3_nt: TGTGCCATCAGTGAGTGGGACAGTGAAGCTTTCTTT

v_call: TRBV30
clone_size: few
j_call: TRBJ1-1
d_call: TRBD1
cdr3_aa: CAWRDRVAFF
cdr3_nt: TGTGCCTGGCGGGACAGGGTCGCTTTCTTT

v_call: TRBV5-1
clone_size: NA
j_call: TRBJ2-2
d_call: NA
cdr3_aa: CASSLDGGFGTGELFF
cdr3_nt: TGCGCCAGCAGCTTGGATGGGGGCTTTGGCACCGGGGAGCTGTTTTTT

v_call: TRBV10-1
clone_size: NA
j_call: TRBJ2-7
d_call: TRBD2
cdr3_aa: CASSESTSGGARYF
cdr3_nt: TGCGCCAGCAGTGAGTCGACTAGCGGGGGGGCCCGGTACTTC

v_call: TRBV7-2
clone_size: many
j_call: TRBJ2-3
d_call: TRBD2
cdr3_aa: CASSLSGTRGDTQYF
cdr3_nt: TGTGCCAGCAGCCTATCCGGGACTAGGGGAGATACGCAGTATTTT

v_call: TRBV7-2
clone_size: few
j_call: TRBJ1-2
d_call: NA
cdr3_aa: CASSPGTALYGYTF
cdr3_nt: TGTGCCAGCAGCCCCGGGACTGCCCTCTATGGCTACACCTTC

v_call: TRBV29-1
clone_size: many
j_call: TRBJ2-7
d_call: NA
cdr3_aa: CSVEIGQGMGEQYF
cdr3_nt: TGCAGCGTTGAAATTGGGCAGGGGATGGGCGAGCAGTACTTC

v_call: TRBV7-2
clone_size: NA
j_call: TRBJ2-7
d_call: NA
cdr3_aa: CASSLVSTGQNEQYF
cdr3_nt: TGTGCCAGCAGCTTAGTTTCCACGGGCCAAAACGAGCAGTACTTC

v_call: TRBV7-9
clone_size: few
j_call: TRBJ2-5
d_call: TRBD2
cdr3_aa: CASSLLGGSQETQYF
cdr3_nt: TGTGCCAGCAGCTTATTGGGGGGGTCACAAGAGACCCAGTACTTC